These 27 T cell receptor beta chains originate from one sample sequenced in a study of CD8+CD57+ T cells in acquired aplastic anemia. Patients who underwent sequencing had shown CD8+CD57+ cell expansion by flow cytometry. Genomic DNA templated the TCR beta VDJ and CDR3 profiling. TCRdb ran MiXCR on the reads and lists one entry per CDR3 protein. The sample has hundreds of thousands of distinct CDR3 sequences, over 25% seen once; the top ten hold less than 0.85%. Sequenced input: sorted CD4+, CD8+, or CD8+CD57+ T cells (not recorded which) from PBMCs. These receptors were taken from a human donor with aplastic anemia.

This clonotype occurred many times. This chain uses TRBV29-1 with TRBJ2-1, with 16 positions matching TRBD2. The CDR3 totals 14 residues. V lost 7 bases and J lost 9; bases outside the gene matches: 6. Germline V gene lookup returns CDR1 SQVTM and CDR2 ANQGSEA. The CDR3 DNA reads as TGCAGCGCTGGGACTAGCGGGAGGGCCCCTGAGCAGTTCTTC. This gives the protein CSAGTSGRAPEQFF.

There are many counts of this clonotype. This chain joins TRBV7-2 and TRBJ2-7; TRBD2 aligns across 7 bases. Unmatched junction bases numbered 6, after V lost 5 bases and J lost 2 bases. Germline-derived CDR1 and CDR2 are SGHTA and FQGNSA. This CDR3 contains 14 residues. The CDR3 reads CASSLSGWTYEQYF. CDR3 in DNA: TGTGCCAGCAGCCTTAGCGGGTGGACCTACGAGCAGTACTTC.

This clonotype was counted ten times or more. This chain uses TRBV29-1 with TRBJ2-3; 10 nucleotides align to TRBD1. This CDR3 spans 15 amino acids. Germline values: CDR1 SQVTM, CDR2 ANQGSEA. Trimming removed 7 bases from V and 5 bases from J; junction bases left unmatched: 12. This CDR3 reads CSAAGTGASRDTQYF. DNA for the CDR3: TGCAGCGCCGCGGGGACAGGGGCTTCACGAGATACGCAGTATTTT.

The chain joins TRBV20-1 to TRBJ1-1; 8 positions agree with TRBD1. The germline V gene has CDR1 DFQATT and CDR2 SNEGSKA (reference sequence). This CDR3 is 13 amino acids long. The ends lost 5 bases at V and 6 bases at J; junction bases unmatched: 8. The CDR3 coding sequence is TGCAGTGCTGTTGACAGGGGCAGGTCTGAAGCTTTCTTT. Its translation is CSAVDRGRSEAFF.

This clonotype was counted between two and nine times. The chain carries TRBV12-3 or TRBV12-4 and TRBJ1-1; possibly TRBD1 for D (5 bases). Deletions cut 0 bases from V and 4 bases from J, with 9 bases between. The CDR3 has 14 amino acids. The CDR3 DNA reads as TGTGCCAGCAGTTTAGCGGGGGGGGGCACTGAAGCTTTCTTT. Its protein is CASSLAGGGTEAFF.

At least ten counts were recorded for this clonotype. This chain joins TRBV9 and TRBJ1-6; D is unclear. This CDR3 is built from 11 residues. V gave up 7 bases and J gave up 6 bases, with 5 bases separating them. From germline, CDR1 is SGDLS and CDR2 YYNGEE. The chain's CDR3 is CASGGNSPLHF. CDR3 nucleotides: TGTGCCAGCGGCGGTAATTCACCCCTCCACTTT.

This clonotype was observed a handful of times. J is TRBJ2-5 and V is TRBV19; 10 positions match TRBD1. Germline values: CDR1 LNHDA, CDR2 SQIVND (reference sequence). With V trimmed by 6 bases and J by 1 base, 14 bases remained unmatched. The CDR3 totals 18 residues. CDR3: CASSPGQGGVVVQETQYF. CDR3 nucleotides: TGTGCCAGTAGCCCCGGACAGGGGGGTGTGGTGGTCCAAGAGACCCAGTACTTC.

This clonotype was seen a few times. One junction end does not reproduce the germline sequence, and a read error may be involved. The chain links TRBV10-3 to TRBJ1-2; D remains ambiguous. The CDR3 covers 14 residues. CDR1 ENHRY and CDR2 SYGVKD come from the germline V gene. Here the CDR3 DNA reads TGTGCCAGCAGTTACGTCAGGATGAGCCATGGCTACACCTTC. This codes for CASSYVRMSHGYTF.

There are many counts of this clonotype. The chain uses TRBV20-1 and TRBJ1-2; 8 nucleotides match TRBD1. The junction had 12 bases not matched to a gene; V was cut back by 5 bases and J by 4 bases. The CDR3 consists of 15 residues. From germline, CDR1 is DFQATT and CDR2 SNEGSKA (reference sequence). The CDR3 loop is CSAPNLDRDTYGYTF. The CDR3 DNA sequence: TGCAGTGCTCCTAATTTGGACAGGGATACCTATGGCTACACCTTC.

In its sample, this clonotype was seen many times. The rearrangement joins TRBV15 to TRBJ2-3; 12 bases map to TRBD2. CDR1 is LNHNV and CDR2 is YYDKDF in the germline V gene (reference sequence). The CDR3 covers 16 residues. Losses at the gene ends were 0 bases for V and 4 bases for J; bases not matched to a gene: 2. The CDR3 region has the DNA TGTGCCACCAGCAGAGATACTAGCGGGAGGTCAGATACGCAGTATTTT. This codes for CATSRDTSGRSDTQYF.

The J gene is TRBJ2-1, the V gene TRBV5-1; 9 positions match TRBD2. The length of the CDR3 is 16 residues. Germline CDR1 SGHRS, CDR2 YFSETQ. The J segment lost 8 bases and the V segment lost 0 bases, leaving 9 bases of the junction unmatched. In nucleotides, the CDR3 is TGCGCCAGCAGCTTGGAACTAGCGGGTAGTGGGGATGAGCAGTTCTTC. It yields the protein CASSLELAGSGDEQFF.

The sample holds many counts of this clonotype. The genes are TRBV7-6 and TRBJ2-7; the D gene is possibly TRBD1 (6 bases). This CDR3 is built from 16 residues. Germline CDR1 reads SGHVS; CDR2 reads FNYEAQ. The ends were cut back, 5 bases at V and 0 bases at J, with 17 bases in the middle. The CDR3 DNA reads TGTGCCAGCAGCCCAGATGCAGGGGCGAGCTCCTACGAGCAGTACTTC. Encoded protein: CASSPDAGASSYEQYF.

In this sample, this clonotype turned up many times. V is TRBV7-9 and J is TRBJ2-7; 10 nucleotides align to TRBD1. CDR1 and CDR2 from the germline V gene are SEHNR and FQNEAQ (reference sequence). The CDR3 runs to 16 residues. V lost 5 bases to trimming and J lost 5 bases; unmatched junction nucleotides: 12. CDR3 residues: CASSLLPGQGKDEQYF. CDR3 sequence (DNA): TGTGCCAGCAGCCTCCTTCCGGGACAGGGGAAAGACGAGCAGTACTTC.

This clonotype was recorded at least ten times. CDR3 in DNA: TGTGCCACCAGCAGAGCAAGTGAAAAACTGTTTTTT. As protein: CATSRASEKLFF. The V gene is TRBV15, the J gene TRBJ1-4; D gene unclear. Per germline, CDR1 LNHNV and CDR2 YYDKDF (reference sequence). V lost 1 base and J 7 bases, leaving 4 bases between the germline ends. The CDR3 has 12 amino acids.

This clonotype was seen just once. In this CDR3 the conserved last residue, phenylalanine or tryptophan, is missing, so a read error is likely. Because the CDR3's place on the DNA is in doubt, the DNA is left out and the CDR3 is given as listed by TCRdb. The CDR3 here is CATSRGTGQ. The V and J genes are TRBV15 and TRBJ2-5; the tabulated D call, TRBD1, remains unverified against the DNA. The length of the CDR3 is 9 amino acids, counting both ends. In germline, CDR1 is LNHNV, CDR2 YYDKDF (reference sequence).

The V and J genes are TRBV20-1 and TRBJ2-7; D ambiguous. V was cut by 7 bases and J by 2 bases, with 15 bases left in between. The germline CDR1 and CDR2 sequences are DFQATT and SNEGSKA (reference sequence). The CDR3 is 13 residues long. CDR3 protein: CSGKNDAAYEQYF. The CDR3 DNA is TGCAGTGGGAAAAACGACGCCGCCTACGAGCAGTACTTC.

This clonotype was seen a few times. The CDR3 region is CSVGTSGVNTGELFF. Here the CDR3 DNA reads TGCAGTGTTGGGACTAGCGGGGTGAACACCGGGGAGCTGTTTTTT. The V and J genes are TRBV20-1 and TRBJ2-2, with TRBD2 matching over 13 bases. V lost 7 bases and J lost 1; bases outside the gene matches: 3. CDR3 length equals 15 residues. Germline V gene data show CDR1 as DFQATT and CDR2 as SNEGSKA (reference sequence).

This clonotype was seen a handful of times. The chain has TRBV20-1 and TRBJ2-5; 8 nucleotides match TRBD2. Germline trimming cut 3 bases from V and 2 bases from J; bases unmatched to any gene: 5. The CDR3 contains 14 residues. Per the germline V gene, CDR1 is DFQATT and CDR2 is SNEGSKA (reference sequence). This chain's CDR3 is CSASREGSQETQYF. For the CDR3, the DNA is TGCAGTGCTAGTCGGGAGGGTTCTCAAGAGACCCAGTACTTC.

This clonotype was seen a handful of times. The V and J genes are TRBV12-3 or TRBV12-4 and TRBJ1-4; D unclear. CDR3 length: 13 residues. The V gene lost 6 bases and the J gene lost 5 bases, with 10 bases spanning the gap. CDR3: CASRLSPNEKLFF. The CDR3 DNA follows: TGTGCCAGCAGGCTTTCTCCCAATGAAAAACTGTTTTTT.

This clonotype turned up a few times. A much more abundant neighbour one base away suggests this may be a read error. The gene calls are TRBV20-1 and TRBJ2-7, with 8 bases lining up with TRBD2. Per the germline V gene, CDR1 is DFQATT and CDR2 is SNEGSKA (reference sequence). This CDR3 spans 12 amino acids. The CDR3 region has the DNA TGCAGTACTAGCGGCCCAACCTACGAGCAGTACTTC. Protein sequence: CSTSGPTYEQYF.

This clonotype turned up a few times. The chain is built from TRBV12-3 or TRBV12-4 and TRBJ2-2; unclear D gene. The CDR3 loop spans 15 amino acids. V was clipped by 1 base and J by 1 base, with 7 bases between them. The CDR3 region has the DNA TGTGCCAGCAGTTTAGGCCTGGGGAACACCGGGGAGCTGTTTTTT. It encodes CASSLGLGNTGELFF.

This chain joins TRBV29-1 and TRBJ1-1; D might be TRBD1 (5 bases). V shed 8 bases and J shed 3 bases, with 13 bases lying between them. There are 12 residues in the CDR3. The germline V gene has CDR1 SQVTM and CDR2 ANQGSEA. CDR3 residues: CSFTGLYTEAFF. CDR3 sequence (DNA): TGCAGCTTTACGGGACTTTACACTGAAGCTTTCTTT.

The CDR3 is CASSIQATGTGANTEAFF. CDR3 DNA: TGTGCCAGTTCTATTCAGGCGACCGGGACAGGGGCGAACACTGAAGCTTTCTTT. This rearrangement joins TRBV9 to TRBJ1-1; TRBD1 matches 10 bases. V trimming: 8 bases; J trimming: 1 base; junction bases outside the gene matches: 17. The CDR3 is made up of 18 amino acids. Per the germline V gene, CDR1 is SGDLS and CDR2 is YYNGEE. Using reference TRBV9 and TRBJ1-1 for the parts outside the CDR3, the full variable domain is DSGVTQTPKHLITATGQRVTLRCSPRSGDLSVYWYQQSLDQGLQFLIQYYNGEERAKGNILERFSAQQFPDLHSELNLSSLELGDSALYFCASSIQATGTGANTEAFFGQGTRLTVV.

A few counts support this clonotype. The V gene is TRBV20-1, the J gene TRBJ2-5; no definite D call. Germline CDR1 and CDR2: DFQATT and SNEGSKA (reference sequence). There are 16 residues in the CDR3. Trimming left V 4 bases short and J 4 bases short, with 22 bases between. DNA of the CDR3: TGCAGTGCTATCCCGCCGGCCCCCAAAGGTCGAGAGACCCAGTACTTC. Protein sequence: CSAIPPAPKGRETQYF.

This chain links TRBV27 with TRBJ1-3, with 8 bases identical to TRBD1. CDR1 MNHEY and CDR2 SMNVEV come from the germline V gene (reference sequence). Trimming took 6 bases from V and 1 from J; bases not matched to a gene: 2. The CDR3 is made up of 14 amino acids. CDR3 sequence reads: CASRGTGSGNTIYF. DNA of the CDR3: TGTGCCAGCAGGGGGACAGGTTCTGGAAACACCATATATTTT.

The sample holds a few counts of this clonotype. The rearrangement joins TRBV18 to TRBJ1-2; D remains unclear. Germline V lookup: CDR1 KGHSH, CDR2 LQKENI. CDR3 length: 12 amino acids. Deletions cut 3 bases from V and 7 bases from J, with 9 bases between. CDR3 residues: CASSPEKVGYTF. The CDR3 nucleotides read TGTGCCAGCTCACCGGAAAAGGTTGGCTACACCTTC.

This clonotype occurred a few times. J is TRBJ1-2 and V is TRBV7-2; no definite D call. CDR3 length equals 14 residues. Looked up from germline, CDR1 is SGHTA and CDR2 is FQGNSA. The V end was cut by 1 base, the J end by 6 bases, with 12 bases between. The CDR3 reads CASSLGSRYDGYTF. The CDR3 nucleotides are TGTGCCAGCAGCTTAGGAAGCAGGTACGATGGCTACACCTTC.